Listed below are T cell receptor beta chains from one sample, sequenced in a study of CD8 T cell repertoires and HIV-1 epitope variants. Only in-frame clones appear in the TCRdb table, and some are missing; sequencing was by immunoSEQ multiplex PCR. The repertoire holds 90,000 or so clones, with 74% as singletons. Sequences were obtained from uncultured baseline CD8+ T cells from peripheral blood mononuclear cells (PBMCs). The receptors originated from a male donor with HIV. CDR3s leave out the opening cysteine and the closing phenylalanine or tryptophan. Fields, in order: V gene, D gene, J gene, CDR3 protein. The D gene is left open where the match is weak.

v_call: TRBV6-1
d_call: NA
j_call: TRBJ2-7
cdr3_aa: ASSELAPNYEQY

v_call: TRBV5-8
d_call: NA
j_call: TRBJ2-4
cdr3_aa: ASSRVDGAKNIQY

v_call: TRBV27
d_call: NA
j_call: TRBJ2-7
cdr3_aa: ASRSRASVQY

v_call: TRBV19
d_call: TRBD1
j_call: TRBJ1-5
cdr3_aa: ASERTRDRENQPQH

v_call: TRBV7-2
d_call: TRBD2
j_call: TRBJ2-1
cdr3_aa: ASSTRLAGDEQF

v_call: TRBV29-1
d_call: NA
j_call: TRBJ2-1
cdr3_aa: SVREGREQF

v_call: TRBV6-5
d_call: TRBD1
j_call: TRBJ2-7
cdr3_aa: ASSYTGGEYEQY

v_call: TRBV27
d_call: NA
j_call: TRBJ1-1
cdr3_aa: ASSLSTGRAF

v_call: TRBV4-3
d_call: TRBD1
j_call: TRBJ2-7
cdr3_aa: ASSQAVSGQGYEQY

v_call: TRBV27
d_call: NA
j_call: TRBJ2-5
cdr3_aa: ASSPLGETQY

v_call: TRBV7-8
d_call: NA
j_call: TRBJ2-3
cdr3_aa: ASSLASVGDTQY

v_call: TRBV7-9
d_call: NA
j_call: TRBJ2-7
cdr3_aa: ASRRLHEQY

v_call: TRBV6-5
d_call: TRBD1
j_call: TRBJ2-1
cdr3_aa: ASSYGTGIPSQF

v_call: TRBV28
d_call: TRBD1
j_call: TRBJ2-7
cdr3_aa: ASATGGAGVKYEQY

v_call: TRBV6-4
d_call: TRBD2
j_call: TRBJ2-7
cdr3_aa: ASSDSGGGPTYEQY

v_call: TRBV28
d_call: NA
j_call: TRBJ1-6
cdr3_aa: ASSSPGVSPLH

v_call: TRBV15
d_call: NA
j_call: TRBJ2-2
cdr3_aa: ATSRDIGATGELF

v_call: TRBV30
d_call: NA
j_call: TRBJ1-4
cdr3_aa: AWGLPGASNEKLF

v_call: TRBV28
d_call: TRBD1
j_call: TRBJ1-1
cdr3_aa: ASSLRDRRNTEAF

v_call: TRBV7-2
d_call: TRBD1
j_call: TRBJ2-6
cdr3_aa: ASTHFGTGGSGANVLT

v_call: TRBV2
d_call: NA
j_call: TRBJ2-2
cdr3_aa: ARRTEKGELF

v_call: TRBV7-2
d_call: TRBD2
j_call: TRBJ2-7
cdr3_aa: ASSLVWRETYEQY